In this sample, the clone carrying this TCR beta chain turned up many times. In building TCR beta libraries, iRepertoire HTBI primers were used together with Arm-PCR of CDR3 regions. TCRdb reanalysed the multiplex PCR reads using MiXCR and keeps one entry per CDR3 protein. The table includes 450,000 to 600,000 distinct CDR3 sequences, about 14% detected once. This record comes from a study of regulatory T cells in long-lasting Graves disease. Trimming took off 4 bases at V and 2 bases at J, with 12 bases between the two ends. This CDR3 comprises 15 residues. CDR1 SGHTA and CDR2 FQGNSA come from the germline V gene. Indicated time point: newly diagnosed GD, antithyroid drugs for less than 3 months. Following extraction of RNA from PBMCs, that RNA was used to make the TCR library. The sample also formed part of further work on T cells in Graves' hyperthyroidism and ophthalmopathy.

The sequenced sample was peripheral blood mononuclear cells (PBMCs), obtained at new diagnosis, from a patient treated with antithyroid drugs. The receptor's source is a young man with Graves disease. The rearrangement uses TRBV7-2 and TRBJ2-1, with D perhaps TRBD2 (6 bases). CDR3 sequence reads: CASSWKTSPYNEQFF. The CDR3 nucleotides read TGTGCCAGCAGCTGGAAGACTAGTCCCTACAATGAGCAGTTCTTC.